Listed below are T cell receptor beta chains from one sample, sequenced in a study of CD8 T cells in Susac syndrome. TCRdb processed the immunoSEQ multiplex PCR reads anew with MiXCR; each CDR3 protein has one entry. There are around 200,000 distinct CDR3 sequences in the sample; approximately 95% occur only once, and approximately 0.16% lies in the top ten. Sample: CD8+ T cells from PBMCs. The receptors originated from a human donor with Susac syndrome. Each CDR3 is given with its conserved first and last residue. Fields, in order: D gene, V gene, CDR3 length, J gene, CDR3 protein, CDR3 DNA. The D gene is left open where the match is weak.

-	TRBV15	17	TRBJ2-1	CATSRSRDESSYNEQFF	TGTGCCACCAGCAGATCACGGGACGAAAGCTCCTACAATGAGCAGTTCTTC
-	TRBV7-9	11	TRBJ2-2	CASSSTGELFF	TGTGCCAGCAGTTCTACCGGGGAGCTGTTTTTT
-	TRBV20-1	15	TRBJ2-1	CSARPTGPYYNEQFF	TGCAGTGCTAGACCAACCGGGCCCTACTACAATGAGCAGTTCTTC
-	TRBV5-6	13	TRBJ2-5	CASSLVQGGTQYF	TGTGCCAGCAGCTTGGTTCAGGGTGGGACCCAGTACTTC
-	TRBV2	16	TRBJ2-1	CASSEGAAINSNEQFF	TGTGCCAGCAGTGAAGGAGCGGCAATCAACTCCAATGAGCAGTTCTTC
TRBD1	TRBV7-8	15	TRBJ1-2	CASSSGQLSYYGYTF	TGTGCCAGCAGCTCGGGACAGCTTTCGTACTATGGCTACACCTTC
-	TRBV29-1	14	TRBJ2-1	CSVEGLGGGNEQFF	TGCAGCGTTGAAGGGCTTGGTGGGGGAAATGAGCAGTTCTTC
TRBD2	TRBV5-1	18	TRBJ2-3	CASSLVGGGNGGTDTQYF	TGCGCCAGCAGCTTGGTAGGCGGGGGAAATGGAGGAACAGATACGCAGTATTTT
TRBD1	TRBV20-1	15	TRBJ2-2	CSARNIDRDTGELFF	TGCAGTGCTAGAAATATAGACAGGGACACCGGGGAGCTGTTTTTT
-	TRBV24-1	14	TRBJ2-1	CATSDPRELNEQFF	TGTGCCACCAGTGACCCGAGGGAGCTTAATGAGCAGTTCTTC
-	TRBV15	13	TRBJ2-7	CATSREFTGEQYF	TGTGCCACCAGCAGAGAGTTTACAGGCGAGCAGTACTTC
-	TRBV7-9	15	TRBJ2-1	CASSLNRGFNNEQFF	TGTGCCAGCAGCTTAAATAGGGGTTTCAACAATGAGCAGTTCTTC
-	TRBV19	14	TRBJ1-5	CASSMHREVQPQHF	TGTGCCAGTAGTATGCACAGGGAGGTTCAGCCCCAGCATTTT
TRBD2	TRBV9	16	TRBJ2-3	CASSVTSGGSTDTQYF	TGTGCCAGCAGCGTTACTAGCGGGGGTTCCACAGATACGCAGTATTTT
-	TRBV3-1	15	TRBJ1-6	CASSQVIGGNSPLHF	TGTGCCAGCAGCCAAGTAATCGGGGGAAATTCACCCCTCCACTTT
-	TRBV23-1	16	TRBJ1-1	CASSQRGVGWLTEAFF	TGCGCCAGCAGTCAAAGGGGGGTTGGGTGGTTAACTGAAGCTTTCTTT
-	TRBV7-9	12	TRBJ2-7	CASSLSYHEQYF	TGTGCCAGCAGCTTGAGTTACCACGAGCAGTACTTC
TRBD2	TRBV20-1	14	TRBJ2-4	CSAREVAGGNIQYF	TGCAGTGCTAGAGAAGTGGCGGGAGGAAACATTCAGTACTTC
-	TRBV9	15	TRBJ2-7	CASSVESGATYEQYF	TGTGCCAGCAGCGTAGAATCAGGGGCGACCTACGAGCAGTACTTC